A selection of T cell receptor beta chains follows, all from one sample in a study of blood T cell repertoires in COVID-19. Produced via immunoSEQ multiplex PCR; TCRdb's table is partial and in-frame only. This table has 250,000 to 350,000 clones, roughly 90% appearing once. Sequenced: PBMCs or T cells enriched from blood (not recorded which). These receptors all come from a woman younger than 45 who had recovered from COVID-19. The CDR3 runs from the conserved cysteine through the conserved F or W. Each record gives: D gene, clone size, V gene, J gene, CDR3 protein, CDR3 DNA. D genes are given only for firm matches. Expanded clones get a size class; other rows say once, few or many, or leave the size out.

D gene: NA; clone size: NA; V gene: TRBV4-2; J gene: TRBJ1-1; CDR3 protein: CASSQVIYSRTEAFF; CDR3 DNA: TGTGCCAGCAGCCAAGTAATCTACAGCCGAACTGAAGCTTTCTTT
D gene: NA; clone size: NA; V gene: TRBV28; J gene: TRBJ2-4; CDR3 protein: CASSDGLQVFQYF; CDR3 DNA: TGTGCCAGCAGCGACGGATTACAGGTTTTTCAGTACTTC
D gene: TRBD1; clone size: NA; V gene: TRBV27; J gene: TRBJ2-3; CDR3 protein: CASRHPTGVGTDTQYF; CDR3 DNA: TGTGCCAGCAGACACCCCACAGGGGTTGGGACAGATACGCAGTATTTT
D gene: NA; clone size: NA; V gene: TRBV7-6; J gene: TRBJ1-5; CDR3 protein: CASSLGRNQPQHF; CDR3 DNA: TGTGCCAGCAGCTTAGGGAGGAATCAGCCCCAGCATTTT
D gene: TRBD1; clone size: NA; V gene: TRBV18; J gene: TRBJ1-6; CDR3 protein: CASSISLPGRGDSPLHF; CDR3 DNA: TGTGCCAGCTCCATCTCTCTTCCTGGCAGGGGGGATTCACCCCTCCACTTT
D gene: TRBD2; clone size: NA; V gene: TRBV7-3; J gene: TRBJ2-3; CDR3 protein: CASSLSGGPERTQYF; CDR3 DNA: TGTGCCAGCAGCTTAAGCGGGGGACCAGAACGTACGCAGTATTTT
D gene: TRBD1; clone size: NA; V gene: TRBV18; J gene: TRBJ1-4; CDR3 protein: CASSQDRGPNEKLFF; CDR3 DNA: TGTGCCAGCTCCCAGGACAGGGGGCCTAATGAAAAACTGTTTTTT
D gene: NA; clone size: NA; V gene: TRBV19; J gene: TRBJ1-2; CDR3 protein: CASTIGWGYTF; CDR3 DNA: TGTGCCAGTACCATCGGGTGGGGCTACACCTTC
D gene: NA; clone size: NA; V gene: TRBV28; J gene: TRBJ1-2; CDR3 protein: CASSLGRKYGYTF; CDR3 DNA: TGTGCCAGCAGTTTAGGCAGGAAATATGGCTACACCTTC
D gene: NA; clone size: NA; V gene: TRBV7-2; J gene: TRBJ2-7; CDR3 protein: CASRLRGGPTYEQYF; CDR3 DNA: TGTGCCAGCAGGCTACGTGGCGGGCCAACCTACGAGCAGTACTTC
D gene: TRBD1; clone size: NA; V gene: TRBV7-8; J gene: TRBJ1-5; CDR3 protein: CASSLGRTGDQPQHF; CDR3 DNA: TGTGCCAGCAGCTTAGGCCGGACAGGGGATCAGCCCCAGCATTTT
D gene: NA; clone size: NA; V gene: TRBV18; J gene: TRBJ2-3; CDR3 protein: CASSPPSTDTQYF; CDR3 DNA: TGTGCCAGCTCACCCCCTAGCACAGATACGCAGTATTTT
D gene: TRBD1; clone size: NA; V gene: TRBV18; J gene: TRBJ1-3; CDR3 protein: CASSQSGQGAGNTIYF; CDR3 DNA: TGTGCCAGCTCACAGAGTGGACAGGGGGCTGGAAACACCATATATTTT
D gene: NA; clone size: NA; V gene: TRBV2; J gene: TRBJ1-5; CDR3 protein: CASSEGSGQFAEQPQHF; CDR3 DNA: TGTGCCAGCAGTGAAGGGTCCGGACAGTTCGCGGAGCAGCCCCAGCATTTT
D gene: NA; clone size: NA; V gene: TRBV28; J gene: TRBJ1-4; CDR3 protein: CASSLRGLTNEKLFF; CDR3 DNA: TGTGCCAGCAGTTTGAGGGGGTTAACTAATGAAAAACTGTTTTTT
D gene: NA; clone size: NA; V gene: TRBV19; J gene: TRBJ2-3; CDR3 protein: CARTPTGFTDTQYF; CDR3 DNA: TGTGCTAGAACCCCTACAGGGTTCACAGATACGCAGTATTTT
D gene: TRBD1; clone size: NA; V gene: TRBV6-5; J gene: TRBJ2-3; CDR3 protein: CASRQGEGTDTQYF; CDR3 DNA: TGTGCCAGCAGACAGGGGGAAGGTACAGATACGCAGTATTTT
D gene: TRBD2; clone size: NA; V gene: TRBV7-9; J gene: TRBJ2-3; CDR3 protein: CASSLRSTSGKDTQYF; CDR3 DNA: TGTGCCAGCAGCTTAAGATCGACTAGCGGTAAAGATACGCAGTATTTT
D gene: NA; clone size: NA; V gene: TRBV12-3/TRBV12-4; J gene: TRBJ2-5; CDR3 protein: CASSSSETQYF; CDR3 DNA: TGTGCCAGCAGTTCATCAGAGACCCAGTACTTC
D gene: TRBD2; clone size: NA; V gene: TRBV11-3; J gene: TRBJ2-1; CDR3 protein: CASSLRTSGNNEQFF; CDR3 DNA: TGTGCCAGCAGCCTAAGGACTAGCGGAAACAATGAGCAGTTCTTC
D gene: TRBD1; clone size: NA; V gene: TRBV6-5; J gene: TRBJ1-1; CDR3 protein: CASSGTGGGTEAFF; CDR3 DNA: TGTGCCAGCAGCGGTACAGGGGGCGGCACTGAAGCTTTCTTT
D gene: TRBD2; clone size: NA; V gene: TRBV11-2; J gene: TRBJ2-3; CDR3 protein: CASSLSSASGTQYF; CDR3 DNA: TGTGCCAGCAGCTTATCCTCGGCTAGCGGTACGCAGTATTTT
D gene: NA; clone size: NA; V gene: TRBV11-2; J gene: TRBJ2-3; CDR3 protein: CASSFTQGGTDTQYF; CDR3 DNA: TGTGCCAGCAGCTTTACCCAGGGTGGGACAGATACGCAGTATTTT
D gene: TRBD1; clone size: NA; V gene: TRBV25-1; J gene: TRBJ2-1; CDR3 protein: CASSEGTVNEQFF; CDR3 DNA: TGTGCCAGCAGTGAGGGGACAGTCAATGAGCAGTTCTTC
D gene: TRBD2; clone size: NA; V gene: TRBV7-9; J gene: TRBJ2-3; CDR3 protein: CASRISGAISDTQYF; CDR3 DNA: TGTGCCAGCCGGATTAGCGGGGCGATCTCAGATACGCAGTATTTT
D gene: NA; clone size: NA; V gene: TRBV11-2; J gene: TRBJ1-1; CDR3 protein: CAIPSGVGNTEAFF; CDR3 DNA: TGTGCCATCCCGAGCGGGGTTGGGAACACTGAAGCTTTCTTT
D gene: NA; clone size: NA; V gene: TRBV28; J gene: TRBJ1-3; CDR3 protein: CASSAGGHGNTIYF; CDR3 DNA: TGTGCCAGCAGCGCCGGGGGGCATGGAAACACCATATATTTT
D gene: NA; clone size: NA; V gene: TRBV3-1/TRBV3-2; J gene: TRBJ1-2; CDR3 protein: CASSRRVNYGYTF; CDR3 DNA: TGTGCCAGCAGCCGACGGGTTAACTATGGCTACACCTTC
D gene: TRBD2; clone size: once; V gene: TRBV7-3; J gene: TRBJ2-3; CDR3 protein: CASSLSGKDTQYF; CDR3 DNA: TGTGCCAGCAGTCTTAGCGGGAAAGATACGCAGTATTTT
D gene: NA; clone size: few; V gene: TRBV18; J gene: TRBJ2-3; CDR3 protein: CASSPGIITDTQYF; CDR3 DNA: TGTGCCAGCTCACCGGGCATAATTACAGATACGCAGTATTTT
D gene: NA; clone size: NA; V gene: TRBV30; J gene: TRBJ1-5; CDR3 protein: CAWMKQDYNQPQHF; CDR3 DNA: TGTGCCTGGATGAAACAGGACTACAATCAGCCCCAGCATTTT
D gene: NA; clone size: NA; V gene: TRBV6-2/TRBV6-3; J gene: TRBJ2-1; CDR3 protein: CASSYWGGRYNEQFF; CDR3 DNA: TGTGCCAGCAGTTACTGGGGGGGCCGCTACAATGAGCAGTTCTTC
D gene: NA; clone size: NA; V gene: TRBV11-2; J gene: TRBJ1-2; CDR3 protein: CASSLLKGQNYGYTF; CDR3 DNA: TGTGCCAGCAGCTTATTAAAGGGGCAAAACTATGGCTACACCTTC
D gene: TRBD1; clone size: NA; V gene: TRBV28; J gene: TRBJ1-2; CDR3 protein: CASSPGQGLNYGYTF; CDR3 DNA: TGTGCCAGCAGCCCGGGACAGGGTCTTAACTATGGCTACACCTTC
D gene: NA; clone size: NA; V gene: TRBV3-1/TRBV3-2; J gene: TRBJ2-7; CDR3 protein: CASSQPFSGIYEQYF; CDR3 DNA: TGTGCCAGCAGCCAACCCTTCTCGGGAATATACGAGCAGTACTTC
D gene: NA; clone size: NA; V gene: TRBV27; J gene: TRBJ2-6; CDR3 protein: CASTSDSPGANVLTF; CDR3 DNA: TGTGCCAGCACCTCCGACAGCCCTGGGGCCAACGTCCTGACTTTC
D gene: TRBD1; clone size: NA; V gene: TRBV2; J gene: TRBJ2-7; CDR3 protein: CASSASGTGGDEQYF; CDR3 DNA: TGTGCCAGCAGTGCTTCCGGGACAGGGGGCGACGAGCAGTACTTC
D gene: NA; clone size: once; V gene: TRBV5-4; J gene: TRBJ2-7; CDR3 protein: CASSFQGSYEQYF; CDR3 DNA: TGTGCCAGCAGCTTTCAGGGATCCTACGAGCAGTACTTC
D gene: TRBD2; clone size: NA; V gene: TRBV7-7; J gene: TRBJ2-2; CDR3 protein: CASSSEELAGGPGELFF; CDR3 DNA: TGTGCTAGCAGCTCAGAGGAACTAGCGGGAGGACCCGGGGAGCTGTTTTTT
D gene: TRBD2; clone size: NA; V gene: TRBV29-1; J gene: TRBJ2-1; CDR3 protein: CSVYPSGRLEQFF; CDR3 DNA: TGCAGCGTTTACCCTAGCGGCCGCCTTGAGCAGTTCTTC
D gene: TRBD2; clone size: NA; V gene: TRBV27; J gene: TRBJ2-5; CDR3 protein: CASSASGTRGETQYF; CDR3 DNA: TGTGCCAGCAGTGCTAGCGGGACGCGGGGGGAGACCCAGTACTTC
D gene: TRBD1; clone size: NA; V gene: TRBV24-1; J gene: TRBJ1-2; CDR3 protein: CATSDPRGQGDGYTF; CDR3 DNA: TGTGCCACCAGTGACCCCAGGGGACAGGGAGATGGCTACACCTTC
D gene: TRBD1; clone size: NA; V gene: TRBV18; J gene: TRBJ2-1; CDR3 protein: CASSPAGTGHNEQFF; CDR3 DNA: TGTGCCAGCTCACCAGCCGGGACAGGGCACAATGAGCAGTTCTTC
D gene: NA; clone size: NA; V gene: TRBV6-2/TRBV6-3; J gene: TRBJ1-4; CDR3 protein: CASSYSARRDGEKLFF; CDR3 DNA: TGTGCCAGCAGTTACTCTGCTAGGAGGGACGGAGAAAAACTGTTTTTT
D gene: TRBD1; clone size: NA; V gene: TRBV4-1; J gene: TRBJ1-4; CDR3 protein: CASSQQGASNEKLFF; CDR3 DNA: TGCGCCAGCAGCCAGCAGGGGGCCTCCAATGAAAAACTGTTTTTT
D gene: TRBD2; clone size: few; V gene: TRBV3-1/TRBV3-2; J gene: TRBJ2-7; CDR3 protein: CASSQGTSGDYEQYF; CDR3 DNA: TGTGCCAGCAGCCAAGGGACTAGCGGGGACTACGAGCAGTACTTC
D gene: NA; clone size: NA; V gene: TRBV3-1/TRBV3-2; J gene: TRBJ2-5; CDR3 protein: CASSQERANSQETQYF; CDR3 DNA: TGTGCCAGCAGCCAGGAGCGAGCCAACTCCCAAGAGACCCAGTACTTC
D gene: NA; clone size: few; V gene: TRBV5-6; J gene: TRBJ2-7; CDR3 protein: CASSWRDEQYF; CDR3 DNA: TGTGCCAGCAGCTGGAGGGACGAGCAGTACTTC
D gene: NA; clone size: once; V gene: TRBV11-2; J gene: TRBJ1-1; CDR3 protein: CASSFWGETEAFF; CDR3 DNA: TGTGCCAGCAGCTTTTGGGGGGAGACTGAAGCTTTCTTT
D gene: NA; clone size: NA; V gene: TRBV24-1; J gene: TRBJ2-1; CDR3 protein: CATSDPSRSSYNEQFF; CDR3 DNA: TGTGCCACCAGTGACCCCAGCCGGAGCTCCTACAATGAGCAGTTCTTC
D gene: TRBD2; clone size: NA; V gene: TRBV7-9; J gene: TRBJ2-7; CDR3 protein: CASSWASGGLSYEQYF; CDR3 DNA: TGTGCCAGCAGCTGGGCTAGCGGGGGTCTGTCCTACGAGCAGTACTTC
D gene: NA; clone size: NA; V gene: TRBV18; J gene: TRBJ2-7; CDR3 protein: CASSRDYYEQYF; CDR3 DNA: TGTGCCAGCTCACGCGACTACTACGAGCAGTACTTC